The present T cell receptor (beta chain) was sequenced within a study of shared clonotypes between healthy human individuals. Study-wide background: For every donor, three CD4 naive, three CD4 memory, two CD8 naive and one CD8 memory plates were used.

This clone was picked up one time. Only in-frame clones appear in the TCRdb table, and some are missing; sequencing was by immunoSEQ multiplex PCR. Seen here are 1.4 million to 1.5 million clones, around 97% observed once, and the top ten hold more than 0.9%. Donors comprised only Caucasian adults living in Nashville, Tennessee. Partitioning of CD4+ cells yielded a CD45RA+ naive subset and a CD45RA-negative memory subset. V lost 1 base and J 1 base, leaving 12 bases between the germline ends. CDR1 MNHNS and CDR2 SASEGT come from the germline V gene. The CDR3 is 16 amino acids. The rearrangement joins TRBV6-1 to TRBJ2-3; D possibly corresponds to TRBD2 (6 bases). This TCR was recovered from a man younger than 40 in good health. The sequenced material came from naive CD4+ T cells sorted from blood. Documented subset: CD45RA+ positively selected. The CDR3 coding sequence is TGTGCCAGCAGTGAAGGCTGGTTAGCGGGCACAGATACGCAGTATTTT. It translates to CASSEGWLAGTDTQYF.